A selection of T cell receptor beta chains follows, all from one sample in a study of T-cell reconstitution after alpha-beta-depleted transplantation in children. TCRdb redid the calling of the PCR reads with MiXCR, one entry per CDR3 protein. Of about 900,000 distinct CDR3 sequences detected, under 30% appear once; the ten largest clones hold 28%. The sequencing used PBMCs, mostly from graft donor cells, collected 360 days after TCRalphabeta/CD19-depleted stem cell transplant. The receptors originated from a boy in the first two years of life who had a stem cell transplant for SCID, so the T cells may come from the graft donor. Each CDR3 is given with its conserved first and last residue. D genes are given only for firm matches. Part of the rows lack a size; the others show once, few, many or a class for expanded clones.

CDR3 length: 11
clone size: few
D gene: NA
J gene: TRBJ2-7
V gene: TRBV12-3/TRBV12-4
CDR3 protein: CASGLLGEQYF
CDR3 DNA: TGTGCCAGCGGCCTACTGGGGGAGCAGTACTTC

CDR3 length: 15
clone size: NA
D gene: NA
J gene: TRBJ2-7
V gene: TRBV12-3/TRBV12-4
CDR3 protein: CASSLEGRGENEQYF
CDR3 DNA: TGTGCCAGCAGTTTAGAGGGCAGGGGAGAGAACGAGCAGTACTTC

CDR3 length: 16
clone size: once
D gene: TRBD1
J gene: TRBJ2-1
V gene: TRBV24-1
CDR3 protein: CATSDPGTGKAYEQFF
CDR3 DNA: TGTGCCACCAGTGATCCCGGGACAGGGAAGGCCTATGAGCAGTTCTTC

CDR3 length: 17
clone size: NA
D gene: TRBD1
J gene: TRBJ2-1
V gene: TRBV7-9
CDR3 protein: CASSSSKTGDSYNEQFF
CDR3 DNA: TGTGCCAGCAGCTCTTCCAAGACAGGGGACTCCTACAATGAGCAGTTCTTC

CDR3 length: 14
clone size: NA
D gene: NA
J gene: TRBJ1-4
V gene: TRBV2
CDR3 protein: CASSEGDNNEKLFF
CDR3 DNA: TGTGCCAGCAGTGAAGGGGACAACAATGAAAAACTGTTTTTT

CDR3 length: 14
clone size: few
D gene: NA
J gene: TRBJ2-2
V gene: TRBV5-1
CDR3 protein: CASSIGQFTGELFF
CDR3 DNA: TGCGCCAGCAGCATTGGACAGTTCACCGGGGAGCTGTTTTTT

CDR3 length: 13
clone size: few
D gene: NA
J gene: TRBJ2-7
V gene: TRBV30
CDR3 protein: CAWRAGGHNEQYF
CDR3 DNA: TGTGCCTGGAGAGCCGGGGGACACAACGAGCAGTACTTC

CDR3 length: 14
clone size: NA
D gene: NA
J gene: TRBJ2-1
V gene: TRBV9
CDR3 protein: CASGGGGPNNEQFF
CDR3 DNA: TGTGCCAGCGGGGGCGGGGGCCCAAACAATGAGCAGTTCTTC

CDR3 length: 15
clone size: NA
D gene: NA
J gene: TRBJ1-2
V gene: TRBV12-3/TRBV12-4
CDR3 protein: CASSLPAIGVDGYTF
CDR3 DNA: TGTGCCAGCAGTTTACCGGCCATTGGGGTAGATGGCTACACCTTC

CDR3 length: 14
clone size: NA
D gene: NA
J gene: TRBJ2-7
V gene: TRBV12-3/TRBV12-4
CDR3 protein: CASSLLGISYEQYF
CDR3 DNA: TGTGCCAGCAGTTTACTCGGCATCTCCTACGAGCAGTACTTC